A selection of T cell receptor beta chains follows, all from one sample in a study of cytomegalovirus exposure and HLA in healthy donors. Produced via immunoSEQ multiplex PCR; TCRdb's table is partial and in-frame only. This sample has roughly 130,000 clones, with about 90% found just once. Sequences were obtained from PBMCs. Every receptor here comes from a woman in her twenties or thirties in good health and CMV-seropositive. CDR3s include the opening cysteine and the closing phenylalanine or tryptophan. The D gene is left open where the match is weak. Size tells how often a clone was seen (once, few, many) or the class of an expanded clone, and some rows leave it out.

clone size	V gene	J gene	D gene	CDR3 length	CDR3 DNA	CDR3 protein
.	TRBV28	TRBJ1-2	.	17	TGTGCCAGCAGTTCCTCCCCACACAGGTTGAAAAACTATGGCTACACCTTC	CASSSSPHRLKNYGYTF
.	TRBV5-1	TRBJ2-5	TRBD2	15	TGCGCCAGCAGCGGGAGCGGGAGGGCTCCAGAGACCCAGTACTTC	CASSGSGRAPETQYF
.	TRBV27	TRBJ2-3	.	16	TGTGCCAGCAGTTTTGTTGGGAGGTTTGGCACAGATACGCAGTATTTT	CASSFVGRFGTDTQYF
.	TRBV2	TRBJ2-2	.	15	TGTGCCAGCAGCGCGAGGACAGAAAGAATTGGGGAGCTGTTTTTT	CASSARTERIGELFF
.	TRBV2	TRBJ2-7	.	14	TGTGCCAGCAGTGACTTCAGGGGTCGGTACGAGCAGTACTTC	CASSDFRGRYEQYF
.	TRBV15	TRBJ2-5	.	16	TGTGCCACCAGCAGAGATAGAGCCGGGGGCCAAGAGACCCAGTACTTC	CATSRDRAGGQETQYF
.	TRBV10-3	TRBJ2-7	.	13	TGTGCCTCTAATCCGGGGACATCCTACGAGCAGTACTTC	CASNPGTSYEQYF
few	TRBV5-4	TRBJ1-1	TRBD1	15	TGTGCCAGCAGCGGGGCACAGGGGGCGCGTCCTGAAGCTTTCTTT	CASSGAQGARPEAFF
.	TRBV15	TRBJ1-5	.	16	TGTGCCACCAGCAGAGATCGGGAAGAAGGCAATCAGCCCCAGCATTTT	CATSRDREEGNQPQHF
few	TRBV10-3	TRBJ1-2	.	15	TGTGCCATCAGTGAGTCGGCTGGCGGGGACTATGGCTACACCTTC	CAISESAGGDYGYTF
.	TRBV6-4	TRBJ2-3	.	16	TGTGCCAGCAGTCCCCGAGTGTCGCATCGTCAAGATACGCAGTATTTT	CASSPRVSHRQDTQYF
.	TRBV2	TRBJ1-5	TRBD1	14	TGTGCCAGCAGTACACAGGGGGAAGTTCAGCCCCAGCATTTT	CASSTQGEVQPQHF
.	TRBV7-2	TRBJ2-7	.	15	TGTGCCAGCAGCTTAGGAGGGACTGCGGGGCTCGAGCAGTACTTC	CASSLGGTAGLEQYF
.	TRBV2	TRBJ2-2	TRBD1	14	TGTGCCAGCAGTGAAGTGACAGGGGTCGGGGAGCTGTTTTTT	CASSEVTGVGELFF
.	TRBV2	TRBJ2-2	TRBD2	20	TGTGCCAGCTGTCGAGGGAGGGGCCTCCCCGCTGTCCCGAACACCGGGGAGCTGTTTTTT	CASCRGRGLPAVPNTGELFF
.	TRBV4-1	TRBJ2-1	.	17	TGCGCCAGCAGCCAAGTCGATATGGGACTGTCCTACAATGAGCAGTTCTTC	CASSQVDMGLSYNEQFF
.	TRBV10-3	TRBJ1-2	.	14	TGTGCCATCAGCCCGACAGAGATCGGGTATGGCTACACCTTC	CAISPTEIGYGYTF
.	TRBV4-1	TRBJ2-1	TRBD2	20	TGCGCCAGCAGCCAAGGCCTCCGACGGCGGGAGGGTTCGCGATGGGATGAGCAGTTCTTC	CASSQGLRRREGSRWDEQFF
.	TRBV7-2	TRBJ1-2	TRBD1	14	TGTGCCAGCAGCTTAGCGGACAGGGGACAAGGCTACACCTTC	CASSLADRGQGYTF
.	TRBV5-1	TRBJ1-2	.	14	TGCGCCAGCAGCTTGGGGGCCCCAGGGAATGGCTACACCTTC	CASSLGAPGNGYTF
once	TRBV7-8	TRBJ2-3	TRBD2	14	TGTGCCAGCAGCTTATCAGCGGGGGCATATACGCAGTATTTT	CASSLSAGAYTQYF
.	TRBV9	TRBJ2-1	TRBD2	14	TGTGCCAGCAGCCGGGGAGGGTTGGACAATGAGCAGTTCTTC	CASSRGGLDNEQFF
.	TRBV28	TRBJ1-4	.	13	TGTGCCAGCAGTTTAGGACACTATGAAAAACTGTTTTTT	CASSLGHYEKLFF
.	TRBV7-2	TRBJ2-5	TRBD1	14	TGTGCCAGCAGCCCAAACAGGGGGAAGGAGACCCAGTACTTC	CASSPNRGKETQYF
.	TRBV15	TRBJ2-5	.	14	TGTGCCACCAGCAGAAGCAGGGCAAAAGAGACCCAGTACTTC	CATSRSRAKETQYF
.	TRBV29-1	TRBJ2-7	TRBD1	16	TGCAGCGTTGAATCGTTTGGGACAGGGGACTCTTACGAGCAGTACTTC	CSVESFGTGDSYEQYF